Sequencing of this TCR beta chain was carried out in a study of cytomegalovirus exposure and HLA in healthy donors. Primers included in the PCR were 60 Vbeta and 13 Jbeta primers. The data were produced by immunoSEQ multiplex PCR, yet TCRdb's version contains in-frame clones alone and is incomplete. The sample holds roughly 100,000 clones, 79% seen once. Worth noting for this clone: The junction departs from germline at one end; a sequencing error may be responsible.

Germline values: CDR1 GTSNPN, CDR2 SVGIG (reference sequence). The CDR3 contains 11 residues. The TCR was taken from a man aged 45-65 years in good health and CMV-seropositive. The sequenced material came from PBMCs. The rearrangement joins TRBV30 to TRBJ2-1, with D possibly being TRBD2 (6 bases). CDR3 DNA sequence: TGTGCCTGGAAATCCGTTCGGGAGTACCTCTTC. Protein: CAWKSVREYLF.